Each of the 29 T cell receptor beta chains below was sequenced from the same sample in a study of T cells in Graves' hyperthyroidism and ophthalmopathy. There were TCR beta CDR3 regions amplified from RNA transcripts. Primed by the HTBI set, a first-round RT-PCR was run on the TCR CDR3. In TCRdb, the multiplex PCR reads were re-called with MiXCR into one record per CDR3 protein. The table lists 600,000 or so distinct CDR3 sequences, 46% of them singletons. Sequenced sample: peripheral blood or thyroid tissue (not recorded which). These receptors all come from a woman under 30 with Graves' hyperthyroidism.

This clonotype was seen just once. The V gene is TRBV2, the J gene TRBJ1-1; D uncertain. From germline, CDR1 is SNHLY and CDR2 FYNNEI. The CDR3 has 11 residues. With 1 base removed from V and 11 bases from J, the gap between germline ends came to 8 bases. The CDR3 coding sequence is TGTGCCAGCAGTGAAGTCCGGTTGGCTTTCTTT. Its protein is CASSEVRLAFF. Full variable domain (rest looked up from reference TRBV2 and TRBJ1-1): EPEVTQTPSHQVTQMGQEVILRCVPISNHLYFYWYRQILGQKVEFLVSFYNNEISEKSEIFDDQFSVERPDGSNFTLKIRSTKLEDSAMYFCASSEVRLAFFGQGTRLTVV.

The chain joins TRBV7-8 to TRBJ1-5; the D is unclear. The CDR3 contains 15 residues. The germline gives CDR1 SGHVS, CDR2 FQNEAQ. Trimming pared 6 bases from V and 1 base from J, leaving 13 bases between. The CDR3 here is CASSSEWGSNQPQHF. In DNA, the CDR3 is TGTGCCAGCAGTTCCGAGTGGGGAAGCAATCAGCCCCAGCATTTT.

A word on this clonotype: Sequence at one end of the junction differs from germline and may be a read error. The chain couples TRBV7-8 to TRBJ1-1; 7 bases line up with TRBD1. CDR1 SGHVS and CDR2 FQNEAQ come from the germline V gene. The CDR3 runs 16 residues. CDR3 coding DNA: TGCGCCAGCAGCCACCCAGGGGGACGGGTGAACACTGAAGCTTTCTTT. This sequence encodes CASSHPGGRVNTEAFF.

This clonotype has just one count. The V call is TRBV20-1, the J call TRBJ2-5; D might be TRBD1 or TRBD2, each matching 6 bases. Looked up from germline, CDR1 is DFQATT and CDR2 is SNEGSKA (reference sequence). CDR3 length equals 14 residues. V was cut by 0 bases and J by 7 bases, with 15 bases left in between. CDR3 region: CSARDRGGKGTQYF. The CDR3 region has the DNA TGCAGTGCTAGAGATCGAGGGGGGAAAGGGACCCAGTACTTC.

The chain links TRBV15 to TRBJ1-4, with D possibly matching TRBD1 (5 bases). Looked up from germline, CDR1 is LNHNV and CDR2 is YYDKDF (reference sequence). The CDR3 has 14 residues. Trimming stripped 1 base from V and 4 bases from J, with 7 bases between. CDR3: CATSRGGDNEKLFF. CDR3 DNA sequence: TGTGCCACCAGCAGAGGAGGGGATAATGAAAAACTGTTTTTT. Based on the CDR3 plus reference TRBV15 and TRBJ1-4, the full variable domain is DAMVIQNPRYQVTQFGKPVTLSCSQTLNHNVMYWYQQKSSQAPKLLFHYYDKDFNNEADTPDNFQSRRPNTSFCFLDIRSPGLGDTAMYLCATSRGGDNEKLFFGSGTQLSVL.

In DNA, the CDR3 is TGCAGTGCTAAAACAGATTATAGCAATCAGCCCCAGCATTTT. This sequence encodes CSAKTDYSNQPQHF. This sequence joins TRBV20-1 and TRBJ1-5; D ambiguous. Trimming shortened V by 4 bases and J by 0 bases, and 10 bases separated the two germline ends. The germline CDR1 and CDR2 sequences are DFQATT and SNEGSKA (reference sequence). The CDR3 runs 14 residues.

The V call is TRBV24-1, the J call TRBJ1-5; a weak D match, TRBD1 (5 bases). Trimming stripped 5 bases from V and 5 bases from J, with 9 bases between. Germline V CDR1 and CDR2: KGHDR, SFDVKD. CDR3 length: 13 amino acids. CDR3 protein: CATSAGGHQPQHF. The DNA for the CDR3 is TGTGCCACCAGTGCGGGGGGACATCAGCCCCAGCATTTT.

V gene TRBV10-3 combines with J gene TRBJ1-1; possibly TRBD1 for D (5 bases). V lost 3 bases and J 4 bases, leaving 12 bases between the germline ends. The CDR3 length is 14 residues. CDR1 and CDR2 (germline): ENHRY, SYGVKD. As DNA, the CDR3 is TGTGCCATCAGTGACCGGGACCGAGGCACTGAAGCTTTCTTT. This encodes CAISDRDRGTEAFF.

The rearrangement joins TRBV7-2 to TRBJ2-7; 7 nucleotides agree with TRBD2. The J segment lost 1 base and the V segment lost 2 bases, leaving 5 bases of the junction unmatched. The germline V gene has CDR1 SGHTA and CDR2 FQGNSA. The CDR3 loop spans 15 amino acids. The CDR3 nucleotides are TGTGCCAGCAGCTTATATGGGGGAGGGTCCTACGAGCAGTACTTC. It yields the protein CASSLYGGGSYEQYF. Based on the CDR3 plus reference TRBV7-2 and TRBJ2-7, the full variable domain is GAGVSQSPSNKVTEKGKDVELRCDPISGHTALYWYRQSLGQGLEFLIYFQGNSAPDKSGLPSDRFSAERTGGSVSTLTIQRTQQEDSAVYLCASSLYGGGSYEQYFGPGTRLTVT.

The rearrangement joins TRBV7-9 to TRBJ2-5; D is unclear. Germline loops: CDR1 SEHNR, CDR2 FQNEAQ (reference sequence). Trimming cost V 2 bases and J 9 bases, with 10 bases left between them. This CDR3 region has 12 residues. The CDR3 protein is CASSLPSQPQYF. CDR3 in DNA: TGTGCCAGCAGCTTACCTAGTCAGCCCCAGTACTTC.

About this clonotype itself: A much bigger clone sits one base away, suggesting this may be a read error. The chain joins TRBV7-9 to TRBJ2-7, with TRBD1 identical over 7 bases. V lost 7 bases to trimming and J lost 3 bases; unmatched junction nucleotides: 6. Germline lookup yields CDR1 SEHNR and CDR2 FQNEAQ (reference sequence). The CDR3 covers 13 residues. The CDR3 region has the DNA TGTGCCAGCAACCCCGGGACAGACTACGAGCAGTACTTC. This codes for CASNPGTDYEQYF. Combining the CDR3 with reference TRBV7-9 and TRBJ2-7 gives the whole variable domain DTGVSQNPRHKITKRGQNVTFRCDPISEHNRLYWYRQTLGQGPEFLTYFQNEAQLEKSRLLSDRFSAERPKGSFSTLEIQRTEQGDSAMYLCASNPGTDYEQYFGPGTRLTVT.

Ten or more counts support this clonotype. The chain has TRBV7-9 and TRBJ1-6; D remains unclear. Trimming removed 1 base from V and 6 bases from J, with 7 bases in between. This CDR3 region has 14 residues. Germline V gives CDR1 SEHNR, CDR2 FQNEAQ (reference sequence). The chain's CDR3 is CASSLVGSNSPLHF. The DNA for the CDR3 is TGTGCCAGCAGCTTAGTAGGCAGTAATTCACCCCTCCACTTT.

The rearrangement links TRBV20-1 to TRBJ2-2; D perhaps matches TRBD1 (6 bases). Germline assignment: CDR1 DFQATT and CDR2 SNEGSKA (reference sequence). CDR3 length: 14 residues. Trimming shortened V by 6 bases and J by 4 bases, and 15 bases separated the two germline ends. CDR3 sequence: CSARAGRGTGELFF. CDR3 sequence (DNA): TGCAGTGCGAGGGCGGGCAGGGGCACCGGGGAGCTGTTTTTT.

The V call is TRBV10-3, the J call TRBJ2-5; D is undetermined. The CDR3 contains 15 residues. In germline, CDR1 is ENHRY, CDR2 SYGVKD. Trimming removed 5 bases from V and 4 bases from J, with 17 bases in between. The CDR3 sequence is CAISLRQPYPETQYF. CDR3 DNA: TGTGCCATCAGTCTACGTCAGCCCTACCCAGAGACCCAGTACTTC.

The J gene is TRBJ2-5, the V gene TRBV7-6, with a weak D call TRBD1 (6 bases). The germline V gene has CDR1 SGHVS and CDR2 FNYEAQ. Trimming shortened V by 6 bases and J by 5 bases, and 13 bases separated the two germline ends. This CDR3 is built from 13 residues. CDR3 nucleotides: TGTGCCAGCAGATCCCCTAGGGGGGAGACCCAGTACTTC. Amino acid sequence: CASRSPRGETQYF.

Many counts were recorded for this clonotype. It is likely a read error, because the conserved phenylalanine at the end of the CDR3 is missing. No DNA is shown, since the ends of the CDR3 on it are uncertain; the CDR3 is the one TCRdb lists. Here the CDR3 reads CASRADGPWI. The V call is TRBV9, the J call TRBJ1-2. Germline V gene lookup returns CDR1 SGDLS and CDR2 YYNGEE. The CDR3 comprises 10 residues, both ends counted.

The rearrangement links TRBV2 to TRBJ2-7, with 9 bases fitting TRBD1. V was pared by 7 bases and J by 3 bases, with 4 bases of the junction left unmatched. The CDR3 is 13 amino acids. The germline CDR1 and CDR2 sequences are SNHLY and FYNNEI. The CDR3 reads CASISGQGYEQYF. The CDR3 coding sequence is TGTGCCAGCATCTCGGGACAGGGCTACGAGCAGTACTTC.

V gene TRBV9 combines with J gene TRBJ1-1; D gene unclear. The V end was cut by 0 bases, the J end by 8 bases, with 11 bases between. This CDR3 has 13 amino acids. CDR1 SGDLS and CDR2 YYNGEE come from the germline V gene. The CDR3 bases are TGTGCCAGCAGCGTAGTAAGGGAGTCAGAAGCTTTCTTT. As protein: CASSVVRESEAFF.

This clonotype is a singleton in its sample. The gene calls are TRBV29-1 and TRBJ2-2; TRBD2 matches 7 bases. The J segment lost 1 base and the V segment lost 5 bases, leaving 10 bases of the junction unmatched. CDR1 is SQVTM, CDR2 ANQGSEA, per germline. The CDR3 totals 16 residues. The CDR3 loop is CSVRGSAGVNTGELFF. In DNA, the CDR3 is TGCAGCGTTCGGGGATCTGCGGGGGTGAACACCGGGGAGCTGTTTTTT.

The chain couples TRBV20-1 to TRBJ2-2, with 7 bases lining up with TRBD2. This CDR3 is built from 15 residues. Germline V gives CDR1 DFQATT, CDR2 SNEGSKA (reference sequence). The V gene end was trimmed by 3 bases and the J gene end by 6 bases; junction bases not matched to a gene: 10. The CDR3, as DNA: TGCAGTGCTAGTGACGGGAGGAAGTTGGCCGGGGAGCTGTTTTTT. Translation: CSASDGRKLAGELFF.

This clonotype was counted only a few times. The chain has TRBV20-1 and TRBJ1-5; no definite D call. Deletions cut 6 bases from V and 3 bases from J, with 15 bases between. The CDR3 has 14 residues. Germline CDR1 is DFQATT and CDR2 is SNEGSKA (reference sequence). In DNA form, the CDR3 reads TGCAGTGCCGAAAGGAGGTTGGACAATCAGCCCCAGCATTTT. It encodes CSAERRLDNQPQHF.

The genes are TRBV4-1 and TRBJ1-2, with 10 bases lining up with TRBD1. The CDR3 is 16 residues long. Per germline, CDR1 MGHRA and CDR2 YSYEKL. The junction had 13 bases not matched to a gene; V was cut back by 4 bases and J by 8 bases. The CDR3 is CASSPRDRGAAGGYTF. CDR3 nucleotide sequence: TGCGCCAGCAGCCCGCGGGACAGGGGCGCCGCGGGAGGCTACACCTTC.

This clonotype has only a few counts. V gene TRBV6-5 combines with J gene TRBJ1-2, with no clear D. Per the germline V gene, CDR1 is MNHEY and CDR2 is SVGAGI. The length of the CDR3 is 13 residues. Deletions cut 7 bases from V and 8 bases from J, with 17 bases between. The CDR3 region is CASIGLASEGYTF. The CDR3 DNA follows: TGTGCCAGCATCGGACTGGCGTCGGAGGGCTACACCTTC.

The rearrangement joins TRBV25-1 to TRBJ1-1; no reliable D call. V lost 8 bases and J 8 bases, leaving 15 bases between the germline ends. CDR1 is MGHDK, CDR2 SYGVNS, per germline. CDR3 length: 12 amino acids. The CDR3 coding sequence is TGTGCCAGCTCACCAGCTTCAAAGGAAGCTTTCTTT. Protein product: CASSPASKEAFF.

This clonotype was seen at least ten times. The chain joins TRBV5-1 to TRBJ1-6; the D gene is possibly TRBD1 (6 bases). V lost 7 bases, J lost 7 bases, and 18 bases lay in between. This CDR3 is built from 15 residues. The germline V gene encodes CDR1 SGHRS and CDR2 YFSETQ. DNA of the CDR3: TGCGCCAGCGGCAGAACAGGACAGCTCAATTCACCCCTCCACTTT. This sequence encodes CASGRTGQLNSPLHF.

The chain links TRBV7-8 to TRBJ2-3, with 11 bases fitting TRBD2. The CDR3 is made up of 15 amino acids. V lost 5 bases, J lost 5 bases, and 6 bases stayed unmatched. The germline gives CDR1 SGHVS, CDR2 FQNEAQ. The CDR3 protein is CASSLLAGGIDTQYF. The CDR3 DNA reads as TGTGCCAGCAGCCTATTAGCGGGAGGGATAGATACGCAGTATTTT.

The rearrangement links TRBV2 to TRBJ2-7, with D unclear. V was clipped by 8 bases and J by 3 bases, with 20 bases between them. The germline V gene has CDR1 SNHLY and CDR2 FYNNEI. The CDR3 extends over 15 amino acids. The CDR3 DNA sequence: TGTGCCAGCTGGTGGTCTAAGACGCAAAACTACGAGCAGTACTTC. Protein sequence: CASWWSKTQNYEQYF. The full variable domain, completed using reference TRBV2 and TRBJ2-7, is EPEVTQTPSHQVTQMGQEVILRCVPISNHLYFYWYRQILGQKVEFLVSFYNNEISEKSEIFDDQFSVERPDGSNFTLKIRSTKLEDSAMYFCASWWSKTQNYEQYFGPGTRLTVT.

This chain joins TRBV7-2 and TRBJ2-7; 7 nucleotides line up with TRBD2. From germline, CDR1 is SGHTA and CDR2 FQGNSA. V trimming: 6 bases; J trimming: 2 bases; junction bases outside the gene matches: 7. There are 14 residues in the CDR3. The CDR3 protein is CASSRLAGPYEQYF. CDR3 nucleotide sequence: TGTGCCAGCAGTCGACTAGCAGGCCCCTACGAGCAGTACTTC. Using reference TRBV7-2 and TRBJ2-7 for the parts outside the CDR3, the full variable domain is GAGVSQSPSNKVTEKGKDVELRCDPISGHTALYWYRQSLGQGLEFLIYFQGNSAPDKSGLPSDRFSAERTGGSVSTLTIQRTQQEDSAVYLCASSRLAGPYEQYFGPGTRLTVT.

Turning to this clonotype: A much larger clone differs by one base, so this may be a read error. V and J are TRBV29-1 and TRBJ1-5; D is perhaps TRBD1 (5 bases). The CDR3 spans 12 residues. CDR1 and CDR2 from the germline V gene are SQVTM and ANQGSEA. CDR3 loop: CSVGDPNEPQHF. For the CDR3, the DNA is TGCAGCGTTGGGGACCCCAATGAGCCCCAGCATTTT.